One and the same sample provided the 30 T cell receptor beta chains below, sequenced in a study of cytomegalovirus exposure and HLA in healthy donors. Using immunoSEQ multiplex PCR, the repertoire was profiled, and TCRdb retains in-frame clones only, with some absent. The table has 200,000 to 250,000 clones, roughly 88% seen once. Sequenced input: PBMCs. The receptors stem from a woman aged 25 to 39 in good health and CMV-seropositive.

The gene calls are TRBV11-2 and TRBJ2-1; TRBD2 matches at 7 bases. The ends lost 2 bases at V and 4 bases at J; junction bases unmatched: 14. This CDR3 comprises 18 residues. The V gene's germline CDR1 is SGHAT and CDR2 FQNNGV. In nucleotides, the CDR3 is TGTGCCAGCAGCTTAATTATTTACGGGACTAATATTTACAATGAGCAGTTCTTC. This translates into CASSLIIYGTNIYNEQFF.

This clone was observed a single time. V and J are TRBV6-5 and TRBJ1-1; D remains ambiguous. With 6 bases removed from V and 0 bases from J, the gap between germline ends came to 11 bases. Per germline, CDR1 MNHEY and CDR2 SVGAGI. The CDR3 contains 14 residues. The CDR3 bases are TGTGCCAGCAGCCTGACTCGACTGAACACTGAAGCTTTCTTT. Residues: CASSLTRLNTEAFF.

This chain connects TRBV27 to TRBJ2-3; maybe TRBD1 (5 bases). In germline, CDR1 is MNHEY, CDR2 SMNVEV (reference sequence). This CDR3 comprises 17 residues. Trimming shortened V by 2 bases and J by 3 bases, and 18 bases separated the two germline ends. The CDR3 reads CASSLRGGPYGTDTQYF. In nucleotides, the CDR3 is TGTGCCAGCAGTTTAAGGGGCGGACCATACGGTACAGATACGCAGTATTTT.

The chain employs TRBV28 and TRBJ1-1, with D hard to call. V lost 6 bases and J 1 base, leaving 3 bases between the germline ends. The germline CDR1 and CDR2 sequences are MDHEN and SYDVKM. CDR3 length: 11 amino acids. Here the CDR3 DNA reads TGTGCCAGCAGGCAGAACACTGAAGCTTTCTTT. Protein: CASRQNTEAFF.

V gene TRBV29-1 combines with J gene TRBJ2-7; D not certain. Per the germline V gene, CDR1 is SQVTM and CDR2 is ANQGSEA. The CDR3 extends over 14 amino acids. V lost 0 bases and J lost 3, with 12 bases in between. CDR3 loop: CSVEDPGRNYEQYF. The CDR3 DNA sequence: TGCAGCGTTGAAGACCCTGGCAGAAACTACGAGCAGTACTTC.

The rearrangement uses TRBV7-2 and TRBJ1-5, with D possibly TRBD1 on 5 matching bases. Trimming took 2 bases from V and 5 from J, leaving 7 bases between them. Germline CDR1 and CDR2: SGHTA and FQGNSA. The CDR3 is made up of 13 amino acids. The CDR3 DNA follows: TGTGCCAGCAGCTTAACCAGGGATCAGCCCCAGCATTTT. Encoded protein: CASSLTRDQPQHF.

The V gene is TRBV29-1, the J gene TRBJ2-1; no reliable D call. Between the trimmed V and J ends, which lost 3 bases and 0 bases, there was a span of 12 bases. This CDR3 is 15 amino acids long. The germline CDR1 and CDR2 sequences are SQVTM and ANQGSEA. Here the CDR3 reads CSVDLVSSSYNEQFF. The CDR3 DNA follows: TGCAGCGTTGATCTCGTTTCAAGCTCCTACAATGAGCAGTTCTTC.

In DNA, the CDR3 is TGTGCCAGTAGTATAGATCCGACGGGTGGCTACACCTTC. Translated: CASSIDPTGGYTF. The rearrangement joins TRBV19 to TRBJ1-2; D not resolved. The length of the CDR3 is 13 residues. The germline CDR1 and CDR2 sequences are LNHDA and SQIVND (reference sequence). V lost 0 bases and J lost 7, with 9 bases in between.

The CDR3 loop is CASSQDSPTAGELGANVLTF. CDR3 sequence (DNA): TGTGCCAGCAGCCAAGACTCACCGACAGCCGGCGAATTGGGGGCCAACGTCCTGACTTTC. The chain carries TRBV7-6 and TRBJ2-6; a possible D gene is TRBD1 (5 bases). V was shortened by 5 bases and J by 4 bases, with 27 bases between the two germline ends. The CDR3 sequence is 20 residues long. Germline values: CDR1 SGHVS, CDR2 FNYEAQ. Full variable domain (remainder filled in from reference TRBV7-6 and TRBJ2-6): GAGVSQSPRYKVTKRGQDVALRCDPISGHVSLYWYRQALGQGPEFLTYFNYEAQQDKSGLPNDRFSAERPEGSISTLTIQRTEQRDSAMYRCASSQDSPTAGELGANVLTFGAGSRLTVL.

The chain recombines TRBV9 with TRBJ2-3; D unclear. There are 15 residues in the CDR3. V lost 0 bases and J lost 2, with 10 bases in between. Germline CDR1 and CDR2: SGDLS and YYNGEE. In DNA form, the CDR3 reads TGTGCCAGCAGCGTAGAGGTAGCCCACACAGATACGCAGTATTTT. This codes for CASSVEVAHTDTQYF. The full variable domain, rest sourced from reference TRBV9 and TRBJ2-3, is DSGVTQTPKHLITATGQRVTLRCSPRSGDLSVYWYQQSLDQGLQFLIQYYNGEERAKGNILERFSAQQFPDLHSELNLSSLELGDSALYFCASSVEVAHTDTQYFGPGTRLTVL.

The chain joins TRBV7-2 to TRBJ1-5; D is unclear. Trimming took 4 bases from V and 5 from J, leaving 12 bases between them. The germline V gene encodes CDR1 SGHTA and CDR2 FQGNSA. This CDR3 is 14 amino acids long. The CDR3: CASSSDGNYQPQHF. The CDR3 coding sequence is TGTGCCAGCAGCTCTGACGGGAACTATCAGCCCCAGCATTTT.

The gene calls are TRBV4-2 and TRBJ2-1; 7 positions agree with TRBD1. The CDR3 is 16 amino acids. J gave up 0 bases and V 1 base, and 3 bases lay outside the gene matches. Germline CDR1 reads LGHNA; CDR2 reads YNFKEQ. Here the CDR3 reads CASSQGQGGSYNEQFF. The CDR3 bases are TGTGCCAGCAGCCAAGGACAGGGTGGCTCCTACAATGAGCAGTTCTTC.

The chain links TRBV7-2 to TRBJ2-5; 7 nucleotides line up with TRBD2. CDR3 size: 15 residues. The junction had 11 bases not matched to a gene; V was cut back by 5 bases and J by 5 bases. CDR1 is SGHTA and CDR2 is FQGNSA in the germline V gene. CDR3 DNA sequence: TGTGCCAGCAGCCAAATCTGGGGGAGGGAGGAGACCCAGTACTTC. Protein product: CASSQIWGREETQYF.

In nucleotides, the CDR3 is TGTGCCAGCAGAGATGGACAGGCCGGCACTGAAGCTTTCTTT. Its protein product is CASRDGQAGTEAFF. The chain has TRBV6-6 and TRBJ1-1, with TRBD1 identical over 7 bases. The CDR3 sequence is 14 residues long. Germline values: CDR1 MNHNY, CDR2 SVGAGI (reference sequence). V trimming: 6 bases; J trimming: 4 bases; junction bases outside the gene matches: 8.

This chain links TRBV5-1 with TRBJ2-7; 8 bases line up with TRBD1. The V gene end was trimmed by 2 bases and the J gene end by 4 bases; junction bases not matched to a gene: 26. The CDR3 totals 21 residues. The germline gives CDR1 SGHRS, CDR2 YFSETQ. The DNA of the CDR3 is TGCGCCAGCAGCTTTTCGGTCCCGTCGTTTCCCGGGACAGGAATGACTTACGAGCAGTACTTC. Encoded protein: CASSFSVPSFPGTGMTYEQYF. The whole variable domain, filled in from reference TRBV5-1 and TRBJ2-7, reads KAGVTQTPRYLIKTRGQQVTLSCSPISGHRSVSWYQQTPGQGLQFLFEYFSETQRNKGNFPGRFSGRQFSNSRSEMNVSTLELGDSALYLCASSFSVPSFPGTGMTYEQYFGPGTRLTVT.

The rearrangement joins TRBV11-2 to TRBJ2-7; weak D call: TRBD2 (5 bases). V dropped 1 base and J dropped 2 bases, with 12 bases sitting between them. This CDR3 is built from 15 residues. Germline V gene sequence: CDR1 SGHAT, CDR2 FQNNGV. Written as DNA, the CDR3 is TGTGCCAGCAGCTTAGGCCTAGCAAGGACCTACGAGCAGTACTTC. Translated: CASSLGLARTYEQYF.

The V and J genes are TRBV11-2 and TRBJ2-3, with TRBD2 matching 15 bases. Germline V lookup: CDR1 SGHAT, CDR2 FQNNGV. After removal of 3 bases from V and 4 bases from J, the junction contained 2 bases not matched to a gene. CDR3 length equals 16 residues. The CDR3 loop reads CASSLGLAGGSDTQYF. As DNA, the CDR3 is TGTGCCAGCAGCTTGGGACTAGCGGGAGGTTCAGATACGCAGTATTTT.

The rearrangement uses TRBV11-2 and TRBJ2-7; 8 positions agree with TRBD1. The V segment lost 3 bases and the J segment 2 bases; nucleotides outside the gene matches: 6. The CDR3 contains 15 residues. The germline gives CDR1 SGHAT, CDR2 FQNNGV. Here the CDR3 reads CASSFRQGATYEQYF. The DNA of the CDR3 is TGTGCCAGCAGCTTTAGGCAGGGGGCGACCTACGAGCAGTACTTC.

This chain joins TRBV11-2 and TRBJ2-1, with 9 bases lining up with TRBD2. There are 18 residues in the CDR3. J gave up 5 bases and V 4 bases, and 15 bases lay outside the gene matches. Germline-derived CDR1 and CDR2 are SGHAT and FQNNGV. CDR3 amino acids: CASSWRPKAGGLNNEQFF. DNA of the CDR3: TGTGCCAGCAGCTGGCGACCTAAAGCGGGAGGACTTAACAATGAGCAGTTCTTC.

This clone was detected once. The J gene is TRBJ2-7, the V gene TRBV6-5, with D unresolved. The CDR3 sequence is 14 residues long. V was cut by 0 bases and J by 3 bases, with 9 bases left in between. Germline CDR1 and CDR2: MNHEY and SVGAGI. For the CDR3, the DNA is TGTGCCAGCAGTTACTCGAGACGGATCTACGAGCAGTACTTC. Protein: CASSYSRRIYEQYF.

This clone was seen more than once but under ten times. The gene calls are TRBV5-6 and TRBJ1-2; no reliable D call. V shed 0 bases and J shed 9 bases, with 9 bases lying between them. The CDR3 sequence is 12 residues long. Germline CDR1 is SGHDT and CDR2 is YYEEEE. The CDR3 sequence: CASSLARMSYTF. CDR3 bases: TGTGCCAGCAGCTTGGCCCGAATGAGCTACACCTTC. Full variable domain (outside the CDR3, taken from reference TRBV5-6 and TRBJ1-2): DAGVTQSPTHLIKTRGQQVTLRCSPKSGHDTVSWYQQALGQGPQFIFQYYEEEERQRGNFPDRFSGHQFPNYSSELNVNALLLGDSALYLCASSLARMSYTFGSGTRLTVV.

The chain couples TRBV9 to TRBJ2-7, with a weak D call TRBD2 (6 bases). Germline V gene sequence: CDR1 SGDLS, CDR2 YYNGEE. V gave up 0 bases and J gave up 1 base, with 11 bases separating them. CDR3 length: 15 residues. The CDR3 is CASSVDSGVSYEQYF. The CDR3 nucleotides are TGTGCCAGCAGCGTAGATTCGGGAGTTTCCTACGAGCAGTACTTC.

The rearrangement joins TRBV6-4 to TRBJ1-5; D is perhaps TRBD1 (6 bases). Between the trimmed V and J ends, which lost 4 bases and 0 bases, there was a span of 19 bases. Germline CDR1 reads MRHNA; CDR2 reads SNTAGT. The CDR3 is made up of 18 amino acids. Here the CDR3 reads CASSVPGAGAYSNQPQHF. In DNA form, the CDR3 reads TGTGCCAGCAGTGTTCCGGGGGCGGGTGCTTATAGCAATCAGCCCCAGCATTTT.

This rearrangement joins TRBV4-1 to TRBJ1-1; D unresolved. Germline CDR1 reads MGHRA; CDR2 reads YSYEKL. Trimming shortened V by 1 base and J by 5 bases, and 14 bases separated the two germline ends. The CDR3 runs to 15 residues. CDR3 protein: CASSQAPSPATEAFF. For the CDR3, the DNA is TGCGCCAGCAGCCAAGCCCCTTCCCCTGCGACTGAAGCTTTCTTT.

V gene TRBV30 combines with J gene TRBJ2-7; D may be TRBD1 or TRBD2 (6 bases each). The ends were cut back, 0 bases at V and 4 bases at J, with 10 bases in the middle. The CDR3 runs 13 residues. Germline CDR1 reads GTSNPN; CDR2 reads SVGIG (reference sequence). CDR3 loop: CAWSVKGGYEQYF. The CDR3 DNA is TGTGCCTGGAGTGTGAAGGGGGGATACGAGCAGTACTTC.

The chain employs TRBV27 and TRBJ2-1; 9 nucleotides agree with TRBD2. CDR3 size: 15 residues. Germline assignment: CDR1 MNHEY and CDR2 SMNVEV (reference sequence). Trimming took 3 bases from V and 7 from J; bases not matched to a gene: 7. The CDR3 here is CASSFGLAGRNEQFF. In DNA, the CDR3 is TGTGCCAGCAGTTTCGGTCTAGCGGGAAGAAATGAGCAGTTCTTC.

The chain carries TRBV11-2 and TRBJ2-3, with D possibly matching TRBD2 (6 bases). Trimming took off 7 bases at V and 1 base at J, with 18 bases between the two ends. Germline assignment: CDR1 SGHAT and CDR2 FQNNGV. The CDR3 covers 16 residues. CDR3 DNA: TGTGCCAGCACCCCCCTAGGAGCTAGCGGCACAGATACGCAGTATTTT. As protein: CASTPLGASGTDTQYF.

The chain couples TRBV29-1 to TRBJ1-1; D remains ambiguous. Trimming stripped 7 bases from V and 0 bases from J, with 12 bases between. The CDR3 consists of 13 residues. Germline V gives CDR1 SQVTM, CDR2 ANQGSEA. CDR3 amino acids: CSGEINMNTEAFF. CDR3 DNA: TGCAGCGGAGAAATAAACATGAACACTGAAGCTTTCTTT.

V is TRBV2 and J is TRBJ2-1; D unresolved. Germline CDR1 reads SNHLY; CDR2 reads FYNNEI. This CDR3 spans 12 amino acids. Trimming stripped 6 bases from V and 0 bases from J, with 3 bases between. CDR3: CASRSSYNEQFF. CDR3 bases: TGTGCCAGCAGGAGCTCCTACAATGAGCAGTTCTTC. The full variable domain, completed using reference TRBV2 and TRBJ2-1, is EPEVTQTPSHQVTQMGQEVILRCVPISNHLYFYWYRQILGQKVEFLVSFYNNEISEKSEIFDDQFSVERPDGSNFTLKIRSTKLEDSAMYFCASRSSYNEQFFGPGTRLTVL.

The chain carries TRBV9 and TRBJ2-2, with a weak D call TRBD2 (7 bases). Per germline, CDR1 SGDLS and CDR2 YYNGEE. The CDR3 loop spans 15 amino acids. V was cut by 3 bases and J by 2 bases, with 11 bases left in between. The CDR3 loop is CASSGSGTNTGELFF. The CDR3 coding sequence is TGTGCCAGCAGCGGAAGCGGGACAAACACCGGGGAGCTGTTTTTT. Looking up the rest from reference TRBV9 and TRBJ2-2 gives the full variable domain: DSGVTQTPKHLITATGQRVTLRCSPRSGDLSVYWYQQSLDQGLQFLIQYYNGEERAKGNILERFSAQQFPDLHSELNLSSLELGDSALYFCASSGSGTNTGELFFGEGSRLTVL.